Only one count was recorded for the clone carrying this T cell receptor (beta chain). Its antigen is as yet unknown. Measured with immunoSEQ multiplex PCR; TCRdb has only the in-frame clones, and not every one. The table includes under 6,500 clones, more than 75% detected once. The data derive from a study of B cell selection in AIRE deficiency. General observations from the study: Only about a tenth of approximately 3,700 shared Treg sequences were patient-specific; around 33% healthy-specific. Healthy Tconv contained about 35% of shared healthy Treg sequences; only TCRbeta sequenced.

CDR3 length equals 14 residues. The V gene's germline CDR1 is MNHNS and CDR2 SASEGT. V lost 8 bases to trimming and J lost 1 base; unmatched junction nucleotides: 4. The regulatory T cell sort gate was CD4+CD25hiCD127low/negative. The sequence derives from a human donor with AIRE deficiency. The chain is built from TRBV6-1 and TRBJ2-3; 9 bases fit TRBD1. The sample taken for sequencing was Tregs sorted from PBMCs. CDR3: CASQWTGGTDTQYF. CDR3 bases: TGTGCCAGCCAATGGACAGGGGGCACAGATACGCAGTATTTT.